Below are 23 T cell receptor beta chains sequenced from a single sample in a study of cytomegalovirus exposure and HLA in healthy donors. In the PCR, 60 Vbeta and 13 Jbeta primers were used. The data were produced by immunoSEQ multiplex PCR, yet TCRdb's version contains in-frame clones alone and is incomplete. Of about 100,000 clones in the sample, about 70% are singletons; the top ten hold around 1.9%. The sample consisted of PBMCs. These receptors were obtained from a woman aged 40 to 50 in good health and CMV-seronegative.

The V and J genes are TRBV7-2 and TRBJ2-5; maybe TRBD1 (6 bases). CDR1 and CDR2 from the germline V gene are SGHTA and FQGNSA. CDR3 length: 16 amino acids. V was cut by 2 bases and J by 2 bases, with 15 bases left in between. The CDR3 spells CASSLMSGVGQETQYF. CDR3 sequence (DNA): TGTGCCAGCAGCTTAATGTCAGGGGTGGGACAAGAGACCCAGTACTTC.

The rearrangement joins TRBV5-4 to TRBJ2-1; 7 bases align to TRBD2. The V and J ends lost 0 bases and 0 bases, in that order; junction bases with no gene match: 3. CDR1 is SGHNT and CDR2 is YYREEE in the germline V gene (reference sequence). The CDR3 length is 16 residues. CDR3 loop: CASSLGGRTSYNEQFF. As DNA, the CDR3 is TGTGCCAGCAGCTTGGGCGGGAGAACCTCCTACAATGAGCAGTTCTTC.

CDR3 sequence: CAIRPGLAIQETQYF. The CDR3, as DNA: TGTGCCATCAGACCGGGACTAGCGATTCAAGAGACCCAGTACTTC. The J gene is TRBJ2-5, the V gene TRBV10-3; 10 bases align to TRBD2. This CDR3 is 15 amino acids long. The junction had 6 bases not matched to a gene; V was cut back by 6 bases and J by 2 bases. Per the germline V gene, CDR1 is ENHRY and CDR2 is SYGVKD.

CDR3: CASSMRGAGSYNEQFF. Written as DNA, the CDR3 is TGTGCCAGTAGTATGCGTGGAGCTGGCTCCTACAATGAGCAGTTCTTC. This rearrangement joins TRBV19 to TRBJ2-1; D unresolved. The CDR3 has 16 amino acids. Per the germline V gene, CDR1 is LNHDA and CDR2 is SQIVND (reference sequence). V shed 3 bases and J shed 0 bases, with 12 bases lying between them.

This clone was recorded a few times. The V gene is TRBV11-2, the J gene TRBJ1-4, with D perhaps matching TRBD1 (5 bases). The CDR3 is 16 amino acids. Germline V gene data show CDR1 as SGHAT and CDR2 as FQNNGV. Trimming stripped 5 bases from V and 8 bases from J, with 21 bases between. The CDR3 loop reads CASSLRAGQTQEKLFF. CDR3 nucleotides: TGTGCCAGCAGCCTCAGGGCAGGGCAAACCCAGGAAAAACTGTTTTTT.

This chain connects TRBV7-9 to TRBJ2-2, with a tentative D call TRBD2 (5 bases). The germline V gene encodes CDR1 SEHNR and CDR2 FQNEAQ (reference sequence). This CDR3 contains 13 residues. V was cut by 8 bases and J by 3 bases, with 10 bases left in between. Here the CDR3 reads CASGERDTGELFF. As DNA, the CDR3 is TGTGCCAGCGGGGAGAGGGACACCGGGGAGCTGTTTTTT.

This rearrangement joins TRBV6-6 to TRBJ1-1, with TRBD1 as a possible D gene (5 bases). Germline V gene data show CDR1 as MNHNY and CDR2 as SVGAGI (reference sequence). The CDR3 is made up of 15 amino acids. The V gene lost 0 bases and the J gene lost 5 bases, with 13 bases spanning the gap. CDR3 nucleotides: TGTGCCAGCAGTTACTCTTCATGGGGGGTGACTGAAGCTTTCTTT. Translating gives CASSYSSWGVTEAFF.

This chain links TRBV19 with TRBJ2-7, with 10 bases aligning to TRBD2. The V segment lost 6 bases and the J segment 0 bases; nucleotides outside the gene matches: 5. Germline loops: CDR1 LNHDA, CDR2 SQIVND (reference sequence). The CDR3 is made up of 15 amino acids. Here the CDR3 DNA reads TGTGCCAGTAGCATACGACTAGCGGGCTCCTACGAGCAGTACTTC. Translated: CASSIRLAGSYEQYF.

This chain uses TRBV9 with TRBJ1-2; D uncertain. V was clipped by 0 bases and J by 8 bases, with 14 bases between them. The CDR3 is 14 amino acids. CDR1 is SGDLS and CDR2 is YYNGEE in the germline V gene. The CDR3, as DNA: TGTGCCAGCAGCGTAGCTTCAGCGGGGAACGGCTACACCTTC. Translating gives CASSVASAGNGYTF.

V is TRBV28 and J is TRBJ1-2, with D possibly being TRBD1 (5 bases). Germline CDR1 is MDHEN and CDR2 is SYDVKM. V dropped 6 bases and J dropped 0 bases, with 17 bases sitting between them. This CDR3 comprises 16 residues. CDR3 loop: CASSLTGLEANYGYTF. The CDR3 coding sequence is TGTGCCAGCAGCTTGACGGGACTCGAAGCTAACTATGGCTACACCTTC.

This chain joins TRBV9 and TRBJ2-2; D is unclear. This CDR3 comprises 14 residues. CDR1 is SGDLS and CDR2 is YYNGEE in the germline V gene. V was pared by 5 bases and J by 3 bases, with 11 bases between. The CDR3 nucleotides read TGTGCCAGCAGTCCCAGATCTTACACCGGGGAGCTGTTTTTT. Amino acids: CASSPRSYTGELFF. Filled out from reference TRBV9 and TRBJ2-2, the complete variable domain reads DSGVTQTPKHLITATGQRVTLRCSPRSGDLSVYWYQQSLDQGLQFLIQYYNGEERAKGNILERFSAQQFPDLHSELNLSSLELGDSALYFCASSPRSYTGELFFGEGSRLTVL.

J is TRBJ2-3 and V is TRBV7-3; unclear D gene. Germline-derived CDR1 and CDR2 are SGHTA and FQGTGA. The CDR3 is 14 residues long. The V and J ends lost 1 base and 5 bases respectively, with 10 bases between them. The CDR3 sequence is CASSLMASKDTQYF. The CDR3 coding sequence is TGTGCCAGCAGCTTAATGGCCAGTAAAGATACGCAGTATTTT.

DNA of the CDR3: TGTGCCAGCAGCGGACAGGGGGCGGTAGGCTATGGCTACACCTTC. Amino acid sequence: CASSGQGAVGYGYTF. J is TRBJ1-2 and V is TRBV9; 10 bases agree with TRBD1. Trimming took 3 bases from V and 4 from J; bases not matched to a gene: 6. The CDR3 is 15 amino acids. Germline V gene data show CDR1 as SGDLS and CDR2 as YYNGEE.

V usage is TRBV6-5 and J usage is TRBJ2-7; 9 positions match TRBD2. Losses at the gene ends were 6 bases for V and 0 bases for J; bases not matched to a gene: 6. CDR3 size: 15 residues. Germline V gene data show CDR1 as MNHEY and CDR2 as SVGAGI. In DNA, the CDR3 is TGTGCCAGCAGGTCTAGCGGGATTAGCTCCTACGAGCAGTACTTC. This gives the protein CASRSSGISSYEQYF.

The rearrangement joins TRBV2 to TRBJ1-1; unclear D gene. This CDR3 has 12 residues. V shed 3 bases and J shed 4 bases, with 6 bases lying between them. CDR1 is SNHLY and CDR2 is FYNNEI in the germline V gene. The CDR3 protein is CASSEFGTEAFF. CDR3 DNA sequence: TGTGCCAGCAGTGAGTTCGGCACTGAAGCTTTCTTT.

This clone was seen only a few times. This chain uses TRBV25-1 with TRBJ1-2; D remains unclear. V dropped 4 bases and J dropped 8 bases, with 11 bases sitting between them. The germline V gene has CDR1 MGHDK and CDR2 SYGVNS. The CDR3 is 12 residues long. CDR3 nucleotide sequence: TGTGCCAGCAGTGCCCCAGCGTCCGGCTACACCTTC. Amino acids: CASSAPASGYTF.

The genes are TRBV4-1 and TRBJ2-7, with 7 bases that match TRBD1. V lost 3 bases to trimming and J lost 5 bases; unmatched junction nucleotides: 10. This CDR3 spans 15 amino acids. The germline V gene has CDR1 MGHRA and CDR2 YSYEKL. CDR3 amino acids: CASSQNRDSAHEQYF. CDR3 coding DNA: TGCGCCAGCAGCCAGAACCGGGACAGCGCCCACGAGCAGTACTTC.

This sequence joins TRBV7-9 and TRBJ1-6; a weak D match, TRBD1 (5 bases). The germline CDR1 and CDR2 sequences are SEHNR and FQNEAQ (reference sequence). The CDR3 is 14 residues long. V was shortened by 1 base and J by 10 bases, with 11 bases between the two germline ends. This CDR3 is CASSLVGGSSPLHF. CDR3 in DNA: TGTGCCAGCAGCTTAGTGGGGGGTAGCTCACCCCTCCACTTT.

The genes are TRBV11-2 and TRBJ1-5; weak D call: TRBD1 (5 bases). This CDR3 is 15 amino acids long. The ends were cut back, 5 bases at V and 9 bases at J, with 20 bases in the middle. Germline V gives CDR1 SGHAT, CDR2 FQNNGV. The CDR3 DNA is TGTGCCAGCAGCCGTAGTGGTAGGGGCGTCGGGCCCCAGCATTTT. Encoded protein: CASSRSGRGVGPQHF.

The rearrangement uses TRBV9 and TRBJ2-7; D gene uncertain. The V gene's germline CDR1 is SGDLS and CDR2 YYNGEE. V was clipped by 0 bases and J by 1 base, with 8 bases between them. This CDR3 has 14 residues. Here the CDR3 reads CASSVVGSSYEQYF. The CDR3 region has the DNA TGTGCCAGCAGCGTAGTGGGCTCTTCCTACGAGCAGTACTTC.

This clone was seen a single time. This chain connects TRBV7-9 to TRBJ1-2, with D uncertain. The CDR3 is made up of 10 amino acids. Trimming stripped 8 bases from V and 8 bases from J, with 9 bases between. Germline V gives CDR1 SEHNR, CDR2 FQNEAQ (reference sequence). In DNA form, the CDR3 reads TGTGCCAGCCGCCGGGAGGGCTACACCTTC. Translated: CASRREGYTF.

CDR3 DNA sequence: TGTGCCAGGACTTCGAAGACAGGGCTCGCGGAACCCCTCCACTTT. Translation gives CARTSKTGLAEPLHF. The chain uses TRBV2 and TRBJ1-6, with 7 nucleotides matching TRBD1. V was pared by 9 bases and J by 12 bases, with 17 bases of the junction left unmatched. The CDR3 extends over 15 amino acids. From germline, CDR1 is SNHLY and CDR2 FYNNEI.

This clone was recorded only once. The chain couples TRBV4-1 to TRBJ1-5; D remains unclear. Germline lookup yields CDR1 MGHRA and CDR2 YSYEKL. V lost 4 bases and J lost 7, with 11 bases in between. The CDR3 totals 13 residues. The CDR3 region is CASSPEGDQPQHF. CDR3 nucleotide sequence: TGCGCCAGCAGCCCAGAGGGAGACCAGCCCCAGCATTTT.